This passage covers 10 T cell receptor beta chains from one sample sequenced in a study of Tregs in tolerant kidney transplant recipients. Recipients received nonmyeloablative bone marrow transplants from related graft donors, with transient mixed chimerism. Method: immunoSEQ multiplex PCR; TCRdb's copy keeps in-frame clones and lacks some. The table includes 20,000 to 25,000 clones, over 70% detected once. Specimen: CD8+ T cells from blood (PBMCs), collected 6 months after the transplant. The receptor set was obtained from a human patient who received a combined kidney and bone marrow transplant. The graft donor may be the source of some T cells.

This chain connects TRBV7-9 to TRBJ2-3; D is undetermined. The CDR3 consists of 12 residues. The V gene lost 5 bases and the J gene lost 1 base, with 4 bases spanning the gap. Germline assignment: CDR1 SEHNR and CDR2 FQNEAQ (reference sequence). In DNA form, the CDR3 reads TGTGCCAGCAGCCCAGGCACAGATACGCAGTATTTT. This encodes CASSPGTDTQYF.

The chain combines TRBV28 with TRBJ2-7, with 7 positions matching TRBD1. CDR1 MDHEN and CDR2 SYDVKM come from the germline V gene. The CDR3 totals 12 residues. With 6 bases clipped from V and 5 bases from J, the junction kept 4 bases outside the gene matches. The CDR3 nucleotides are TGTGCCAGCAGCGACAGGGTCGACGAGCAGTACTTC. It yields the protein CASSDRVDEQYF.

Written as DNA, the CDR3 is TGCGCCAGCAGCCCCCTGACTAACCCTCTGAACACCGGGGAGCTGTTTTTT. It encodes CASSPLTNPLNTGELFF. The chain links TRBV4-1 to TRBJ2-2; a weak D match, TRBD2 (5 bases). Germline V gives CDR1 MGHRA, CDR2 YSYEKL. V lost 4 bases, J lost 1 base, and 16 bases lay in between. There are 17 residues in the CDR3.

Comment on this clone: One end of the junction is discordant with germline, which a read error may explain. The V and J genes are TRBV6-1 and TRBJ1-2; tentative D call: TRBD1 (5 bases). Germline-derived CDR1 and CDR2 are MNHNS and SASEGT. There are 15 residues in the CDR3. The CDR3, as DNA: TGTGCCAGCAGCCCTTTAGGTGGGGGGAACTATGACTACACCTTC. This gives the protein CASSPLGGGNYDYTF.

The rearrangement uses TRBV2 and TRBJ2-5, with a weak D call TRBD2 (5 bases). Germline values: CDR1 SNHLY, CDR2 FYNNEI. V was clipped by 8 bases and J by 2 bases, with 6 bases between them. CDR3 length: 11 amino acids. CDR3 residues: CASDYQETQYF. The CDR3 coding sequence is TGTGCCAGCGACTATCAAGAGACCCAGTACTTC.

The chain has TRBV28 and TRBJ2-1, with TRBD1 matching 8 bases. CDR3 length: 19 residues. V shed 5 bases and J 3 bases; nucleotides not matched to a gene: 18. Germline loops: CDR1 MDHEN, CDR2 SYDVKM. CDR3 protein: CASSPRSYYDRGGYNEQFF. In nucleotides, the CDR3 is TGTGCCAGCAGTCCCCGGAGTTACTACGACAGGGGCGGCTACAATGAGCAGTTCTTC.

The chain uses TRBV25-1 and TRBJ1-2; TRBD1 matches at 8 bases. Germline assignment: CDR1 MGHDK and CDR2 SYGVNS. CDR3 length: 16 amino acids. Losses at the gene ends were 5 bases for V and 3 bases for J; bases not matched to a gene: 11. CDR3 region: CASSYSMTGEYYGYTF. In nucleotides, the CDR3 is TGTGCCAGCAGTTACTCGATGACAGGGGAATACTATGGCTACACCTTC.

This chain connects TRBV10-2 to TRBJ2-2; 10 nucleotides match TRBD1. In germline, CDR1 is WSHSY, CDR2 SAAADI. The CDR3 consists of 15 residues. Unmatched junction bases numbered 11, after V lost 10 bases and J lost 6 bases. CDR3: CATQEGTGEAGELFF. As DNA, the CDR3 is TGCGCCACCCAAGAAGGGACAGGGGAAGCCGGGGAGCTGTTTTTT.

This chain uses TRBV5-4 with TRBJ2-3; the match to TRBD2 covers 10 bases. Trimming cost V 3 bases and J 6 bases; bases outside gene matches: 7. This CDR3 contains 15 residues. CDR1 is SGHNT and CDR2 is YYREEE in the germline V gene (reference sequence). The CDR3 bases are TGTGCCAGCAGCTCCGGGACTAGCGTGGCGGATACGCAGTATTTT. Protein: CASSSGTSVADTQYF.

The J gene is TRBJ2-5, the V gene TRBV19; TRBD2 might be the D (6 bases). CDR3 length: 18 amino acids. The germline V gene has CDR1 LNHDA and CDR2 SQIVND (reference sequence). Trimming removed 7 bases at V and 1 base at J, with 25 bases between. CDR3 bases: TGTGCCAGTACCTCAAGGGTTGGTGCTAGCGAGTCCCAAGAGACCCAGTACTTC. It yields the protein CASTSRVGASESQETQYF.